This T cell receptor beta chain came from a study of cytomegalovirus exposure and HLA in healthy donors. Broader study findings: According to a subsequent analysis, TCR clusters identified in the first cohort showed a tendency to co-occur across the approximately 120 validation repertoires.

To note about this clone: Its target is not known.

The assay was immunoSEQ multiplex PCR, and TCRdb's table has in-frame clones only and misses some. The sample yields about 74,000 clones, over 85% seen once. The V gene lost 0 bases and the J gene lost 0 bases, with 6 bases spanning the gap. The CDR3 consists of 14 residues. The germline V gene has CDR1 MNHNS and CDR2 SASEGT. The chain joins TRBV6-1 to TRBJ2-7; no firm D call. The TCR was taken from a man aged 18 to 29 in good health and CMV-seropositive. The sequencing input was PBMCs. This CDR3 is CASSEAVSSYEQYF. CDR3 in DNA: TGTGCCAGCAGTGAAGCGGTCAGCTCCTACGAGCAGTACTTC.